This T cell receptor (beta chain) stems from a study of human T cells and chemical hapten exposure. Study-level background: DPC at 2% was the sensitizing agent, placed on around 2 cm by around 2 cm of upper inner arm skin. Findings and limits, study-wide: With patch test score, the counts of PT1 expanded TCRs showed a positive correlation. TCRs above 1 in 1000 frequency stayed constant with DPC sensitization.

J lost 5 bases, V lost 3 bases, and 6 bases had no gene match. The CDR3 spans 15 residues. About this clonotype: Its antigen is not known.

In the source study's methods: A per-sample median of 95,638 TCRs was observed, with counts ranging from about 20,000 to 750,000. From the RACE reads, TCRdb called clonotypes with MiXCR, one entry per CDR3 protein. The V and J calls were not made by the authors but by TCRdb's processing. The sample has about 300,000 distinct CDR3 sequences, roughly 6% seen once; the top ten hold around 8.6%. The time point is: pre-sensitization, week 0. Sample treatment: therapeutic diphenylcyclopropenone sensitization with weekly scalp DPC. Here the sequenced sample was whole blood, taken in connection with sensitization to the hapten diphenylcyclopropenone (DPC). The clonotype was recovered from a woman between 18 and 29 years old with alopecia areata. Some clones in this sample may be carry-over from other donors' samples. V is TRBV12-3 or TRBV12-4 and J is TRBJ2-1, with 8 bases matching TRBD2. The CDR3 is CASSFPGTRNNEQFF. CDR3 sequence (DNA): TGTGCCAGCAGTTTTCCCGGGACTAGAAACAATGAGCAGTTCTTC.